A single sample is the source of the 14 T cell receptor beta chains below, sequenced in a study of CD8 T cells in Susac syndrome. Random hexamers were used to reverse transcribe the RNA input (about 0.5 to 1 ug). TCRdb used MiXCR to reprocess the immunoSEQ multiplex PCR reads, holding one entry per CDR3 protein. The repertoire holds 150,000 to 200,000 distinct CDR3 sequences, with less than 95% as singletons. The material sequenced was CD4+ T cells from PBMCs. Every receptor here comes from a human donor in good health.

The chain links TRBV29-1 to TRBJ2-1; possibly TRBD1 for D (8 bases). The length of the CDR3 is 14 residues. V lost 0 bases, J lost 8 bases, and 14 bases lay in between. Germline loops: CDR1 SQVTM, CDR2 ANQGSEA. The CDR3 DNA is TGCAGCGTTGAAGATTTAACAGGGGGGGATGAGCAGTTCTTC. Its protein product is CSVEDLTGGDEQFF.

The chain's CDR3 is CASSVGTSGRIHEQFF. CDR3 sequence (DNA): TGTGCCAGCAGCGTAGGGACTAGCGGGAGGATCCATGAGCAGTTCTTC. The chain joins TRBV9 to TRBJ2-1, with TRBD2 matching over 14 bases. Germline loops: CDR1 SGDLS, CDR2 YYNGEE. CDR3 size: 16 residues. J was trimmed by 8 bases and V by 0 bases; bases with no gene match: 4.

This clonotype was observed a handful of times. This chain links TRBV12-3 or TRBV12-4 with TRBJ1-5; D gene uncertain. CDR3 size: 14 residues. Trimming removed 3 bases from V and 0 bases from J, with 6 bases in between. The CDR3 DNA follows: TGTGCCAGCAGTTTTGGGGATAGCAATCAGCCCCAGCATTTT. Translating gives CASSFGDSNQPQHF.

This chain uses TRBV20-1 with TRBJ2-2, with 8 positions matching TRBD1. The germline gives CDR1 DFQATT, CDR2 SNEGSKA (reference sequence). This CDR3 is 13 amino acids long. With 7 bases clipped from V and 4 bases from J, the junction kept 5 bases outside the gene matches. The CDR3 coding sequence is TGCAGTGGTCGGGACAGGCGCACCGGGGAGCTGTTTTTT. Its protein product is CSGRDRRTGELFF.

J is TRBJ2-7 and V is TRBV5-1, with 8 bases lining up with TRBD2. This CDR3 is built from 13 residues. With V trimmed by 8 bases and J by 7 bases, 11 bases remained unmatched. The germline gives CDR1 SGHRS, CDR2 YFSETQ. The CDR3 sequence is CASGDRPGGEQYF. The CDR3 region has the DNA TGCGCCAGTGGAGACAGGCCGGGAGGGGAGCAGTACTTC.

This clonotype was recorded once. The chain employs TRBV29-1 and TRBJ2-7; D may be TRBD2 (6 bases). The V end lost 6 bases, the J end lost 6 bases, and 15 bases lay between the germline ends. This CDR3 contains 12 residues. The germline gives CDR1 SQVTM, CDR2 ANQGSEA. The CDR3 sequence is CSVRDGRVEQYF. The CDR3 DNA follows: TGCAGCGTGCGGGACGGCAGAGTCGAGCAGTACTTC.

J is TRBJ2-1 and V is TRBV30; D perhaps matches TRBD2 (6 bases). The CDR3 sequence is 14 residues long. The ends were cut back, 7 bases at V and 0 bases at J, with 13 bases in the middle. Looked up from germline, CDR1 is GTSNPN and CDR2 is SVGIG (reference sequence). CDR3 in amino acids: CALLAASSYNEQFF. CDR3 bases: TGTGCCTTACTAGCCGCCAGCTCCTACAATGAGCAGTTCTTC.

The chain links TRBV29-1 to TRBJ2-3; TRBD2 is a possible D gene (6 bases). The CDR3 is 12 residues long. Germline-derived CDR1 and CDR2 are SQVTM and ANQGSEA. Trimming removed 4 bases from V and 6 bases from J, with 11 bases in between. CDR3 in DNA: TGCAGCGTTGTGGAGGGTCCCGATACGCAGTATTTT. Amino acid sequence: CSVVEGPDTQYF.

The chain employs TRBV9 and TRBJ1-2; 7 bases map to TRBD1. There are 15 residues in the CDR3. Germline V CDR1 and CDR2: SGDLS, YYNGEE. The J segment lost 0 bases and the V segment lost 0 bases, leaving 2 bases of the junction unmatched. The CDR3 loop reads CASSVGTGANYGYTF. The CDR3 DNA reads TGTGCCAGCAGCGTAGGGACAGGAGCTAACTATGGCTACACCTTC.

This chain joins TRBV30 and TRBJ2-1; 8 nucleotides match TRBD2. CDR3 length equals 16 residues. V lost 0 bases, J lost 2 bases, and 6 bases stayed unmatched. Germline CDR1 GTSNPN, CDR2 SVGIG (reference sequence). CDR3 protein: CAWSVRLAQTYNEQFF. CDR3 DNA sequence: TGTGCCTGGAGTGTACGACTAGCGCAGACCTACAATGAGCAGTTCTTC.

The chain recombines TRBV6-5 with TRBJ1-5, with 9 bases lining up with TRBD1. Trimming cost V 6 bases and J 3 bases; bases outside gene matches: 6. Germline CDR1 reads MNHEY; CDR2 reads SVGAGI. The CDR3 contains 15 residues. Written as DNA, the CDR3 is TGTGCCAGCAGACCGAACAGGGGGCTCAATCAGCCCCAGCATTTT. Translating gives CASRPNRGLNQPQHF.

This clonotype was seen only once. The genes are TRBV18 and TRBJ1-2; possibly TRBD1 for D (5 bases). V dropped 3 bases and J dropped 3 bases, with 8 bases sitting between them. The CDR3 sequence is 13 residues long. The germline gives CDR1 KGHSH, CDR2 LQKENI. The CDR3 protein is CASSPGGDYGYTF. DNA of the CDR3: TGTGCCAGCTCACCGGGGGGAGACTATGGCTACACCTTC.

This chain uses TRBV20-1 with TRBJ2-1; D ambiguous. The CDR3 spans 11 residues. Trimming took 0 bases from V and 9 from J, leaving 6 bases between them. Looked up from germline, CDR1 is DFQATT and CDR2 is SNEGSKA (reference sequence). The DNA of the CDR3 is TGCAGTGCTAGAGATCGGGCTGAGCAGTTCTTC. The encoded protein is CSARDRAEQFF.

V and J are TRBV5-4 and TRBJ2-1; 9 bases align to TRBD2. After removal of 4 bases from V and 7 bases from J, the junction contained 9 bases not matched to a gene. This CDR3 contains 15 residues. Germline V CDR1 and CDR2: SGHNT, YYREEE (reference sequence). The CDR3 coding sequence is TGTGCCAGCAGCGTACTGGCGGGAGGGTTGAATGAGCAGTTCTTC. Its protein is CASSVLAGGLNEQFF.